This note documents a single T cell receptor beta chain sequence. This clone was counted only a few times. There is no known antigen for this receptor. Base qualities are not recorded, but no much larger clone differs from it by a single base. TCRbeta CDR3 regions were amplified from genomic DNA using the immunoSEQ Assay, a bias-controlled multiplex PCR. Regarding the original processing steps: The number of nucleated cells in each sample was estimated from the amplification of reference gene primers within the assay. To quantify the absolute abundance of each unique TCRbeta CDR3 rearrangement, sequence reads were collapsed and filtered. Productive Simpson clonality was computed per sample as the square root of Simpson's diversity index over productive rearrangements. In its TCRdb copy, this immuneACCESS table keeps in-frame sequences only and misses some clones. Where compared with another copy, unresolved V genes explain less than half of these, and the others have no known cause. V and J calls plus clone size are reproduced from that table; the DNA served to infer D and trimming. In this sample the table shows about 250,000 clones, roughly nine tenths of which occur a single time. The top ten constitute 3% of the sample.

Each collaborating institution followed its own protocols to collect whole blood in K2EDTA tubes. Collaborator samples were shipped for TCRbeta analysis as frozen whole blood, isolated PBMCs, or DNA extracted from either sample type. The data are from a study of blood T cell repertoires in COVID-19 (dated by TCRdb to about 2020). Context from the whole study: The collaborator samples originated in the United States, Italy and Spain and spanned the acute and convalescent phases of COVID-19. The repertoires were made available in a free public database intended to serve as a resource for research on the immune response to SARS-CoV-2. The samples were drawn from the first 160 participants of the ongoing ImmuneRACE study and from 950 to 1,500 subjects provided by 6 global collaborators. The prospective study material was composed of cDNA or gDNA derived from T cells, B-cell-depleted T cells, or PBMCs. Where available, HLA class I and class II types were taken from metadata supplied by the sample provider and were not determined by assay-based typing. Subjects who had been exposed to COVID-19, were actively infected with it, or had recovered from it provided the deeply sampled blood TCRbeta repertoires that made up the dataset. A de-identified subject ID, COVID-19 status, age in years and sex were almost always included in the sample metadata. Overall study outcomes, separate from this receptor: How much clinical and demographic metadata was included differed by source and by participant, and the metadata was provided uncurated.

Its CDR3 holds 13 amino acids, cysteine through phenylalanine. Of the read, only the CDR3 DNA is kept; its 39 bases are in frame from base 1. Trimming accounts for 5 bases at V and 7 bases at J, while the number of junction bases matched to no gene is 7. The germline V gene specifies MNHEY as CDR1 and SVGEGT as CDR2. This clonotype was obtained from a man between 18 and 35 years old with active or convalescent COVID-19. This chain is built from TRBV6-2 or TRBV6-3 and TRBJ1-1; 7 bases in between match TRBD1. Material: peripheral blood. CDR3 protein: CASSHPGQNEAFF. The nucleotides read TGTGCCAGCAGTCACCCGGGACAGAATGAAGCTTTCTTT.